The 19 T cell receptor beta chains below all came from one sample that was sequenced in a study of T cell changes during pregnancy in multiple sclerosis. Sequencing used immunoSEQ multiplex PCR; TCRdb keeps in-frame clones, though not all of them. The data contain 60,000 to 90,000 clones, under 95% of them singletons. The material was peripheral blood, obtained after pregnancy. These receptors were obtained from a female donor in good health, enrolled as a control in a pregnancy study.

The chain couples TRBV7-2 to TRBJ2-7; D unresolved. The CDR3 has 11 amino acids. The germline V and J ends were trimmed by 4 bases and 2 bases, with 3 bases remaining between them. The germline V gene encodes CDR1 SGHTA and CDR2 FQGNSA. The CDR3 sequence: CASSSTYEQYF. CDR3 in DNA: TGTGCCAGCAGCTCCACCTACGAGCAGTACTTC.

The V call is TRBV10-3, the J call TRBJ2-1; no definite D call. CDR3 length equals 13 residues. V was clipped by 1 base and J by 6 bases, with 7 bases between them. Germline V gene data show CDR1 as ENHRY and CDR2 as SYGVKD. This chain's CDR3 is CAISEFQANEQFF. CDR3 nucleotides: TGTGCCATCAGTGAGTTTCAGGCCAATGAGCAGTTCTTC.

This chain connects TRBV30 to TRBJ2-2, with D possibly being TRBD2 (5 bases). V gave up 3 bases and J gave up 4 bases, with 21 bases separating them. The CDR3 length is 17 residues. Per the germline V gene, CDR1 is GTSNPN and CDR2 is SVGIG (reference sequence). The CDR3 DNA sequence: TGTGCCTGGAGCCCAAAGGTGGGGTTGGGGAGCACCGGGGAGCTGTTTTTT. Translated: CAWSPKVGLGSTGELFF.

V gene TRBV5-1 combines with J gene TRBJ2-3; possible D gene TRBD1, 6 bases. Looked up from germline, CDR1 is SGHRS and CDR2 is YFSETQ. This CDR3 has 16 amino acids. V lost 0 bases and J lost 0, with 11 bases in between. CDR3 nucleotide sequence: TGCGCCAGCAGCTTGGTTCTGGGGGCTAGCACAGATACGCAGTATTTT. Encoded protein: CASSLVLGASTDTQYF. The full variable domain, in which reference TRBV5-1 and TRBJ2-3 provide the parts outside the CDR3, is KAGVTQTPRYLIKTRGQQVTLSCSPISGHRSVSWYQQTPGQGLQFLFEYFSETQRNKGNFPGRFSGRQFSNSRSEMNVSTLELGDSALYLCASSLVLGASTDTQYFGPGTRLTVL.

J is TRBJ1-1 and V is TRBV19; 9 bases are shared with TRBD1. V trimming: 8 bases; J trimming: 9 bases; junction bases outside the gene matches: 13. This CDR3 contains 14 residues. CDR1 is LNHDA, CDR2 SQIVND, per germline (reference sequence). DNA for the CDR3: TGTGCCAGTTGCCGGGACAGGGACTTAGGCAAAGCTTTCTTT. This translates into CASCRDRDLGKAFF.

The V and J genes are TRBV30 and TRBJ1-4; D possibly corresponds to TRBD1 (5 bases). The germline V gene has CDR1 GTSNPN and CDR2 SVGIG (reference sequence). V lost 8 bases to trimming and J lost 7 bases, with 11 bases between them. The CDR3 spans 11 residues. The CDR3 loop is CAGGGFEKLFF. The CDR3 DNA reads TGTGCCGGGGGGGGTTTTGAAAAACTGTTTTTT.

The rearrangement links TRBV28 to TRBJ1-2; the match to TRBD1 covers 7 bases. The CDR3 extends over 15 amino acids. Trimming removed 5 bases from V and 6 bases from J; junction bases left unmatched: 12. Per germline, CDR1 MDHEN and CDR2 SYDVKM. The CDR3 DNA reads TGTGCCAGCAGTGCCTTTGGCGACAGGGAGGATGGCTACACCTTC. Protein: CASSAFGDREDGYTF.

The chain carries TRBV7-2 and TRBJ2-1; the D gene is possibly TRBD2 (5 bases). The CDR3 loop spans 13 amino acids. V was cut by 3 bases and J by 8 bases, with 11 bases left in between. Looked up from germline, CDR1 is SGHTA and CDR2 is FQGNSA. CDR3 nucleotides: TGTGCCAGCAGCTTTTCCGGAGGCGATGAGCAGTTCTTC. It encodes CASSFSGGDEQFF.

This clone was counted a single time. One junction end does not reproduce the germline sequence, and a read error may be involved. The CDR3 spells CASSTGTSPEQFF. CDR3 nucleotides: TGTGCTAGCAGCACCGGGACTAGTCCTGAGCAGTTCTTC. This chain uses TRBV7-7 with TRBJ2-1, with 8 positions matching TRBD2. The length of the CDR3 is 13 residues. CDR1 is SSHAT and CDR2 is FNYEAQ in the germline V gene (reference sequence).

The chain joins TRBV5-4 to TRBJ1-2; a weak D match, TRBD1 (5 bases). The CDR3 loop spans 14 amino acids. Per the germline V gene, CDR1 is SGHNT and CDR2 is YYREEE (reference sequence). V gave up 0 bases and J gave up 0 bases, with 6 bases separating them. CDR3 nucleotides: TGTGCCAGCAGCTTGGGGGGGGCTAACTATGGCTACACCTTC. Translating it yields CASSLGGANYGYTF.

The chain employs TRBV6-1 and TRBJ1-5, with D perhaps matching TRBD1 (5 bases). Germline CDR1 MNHNS, CDR2 SASEGT. Trimming removed 11 bases from V and 5 bases from J, with 16 bases in between. The CDR3 runs to 13 residues. This CDR3 is CAGRVGAYQPQHF. The CDR3, as DNA: TGTGCCGGTAGGGTTGGGGCGTATCAGCCCCAGCATTTT.

Written as DNA, the CDR3 is TGTGCCAGCAGCTTATGGTCAGCGGGAGGGGATCAGTATTTT. Protein product: CASSLWSAGGDQYF. The rearrangement joins TRBV7-8 to TRBJ2-3, with 10 bases that match TRBD2. Unmatched junction bases numbered 8, after V lost 2 bases and J lost 12 bases. This CDR3 is 14 amino acids long. Germline V lookup: CDR1 SGHVS, CDR2 FQNEAQ.

This chain uses TRBV5-1 with TRBJ2-3; D not resolved. The CDR3 consists of 12 residues. CDR1 and CDR2 (germline): SGHRS, YFSETQ. With 4 bases removed from V and 3 bases from J, the gap between germline ends came to 6 bases. The CDR3 protein is CASSLLTDTQYF. The CDR3 DNA is TGCGCCAGCAGCCTATTGACAGATACGCAGTATTTT.

The V gene is TRBV7-8, the J gene TRBJ1-2, with TRBD1 matching 9 bases. The CDR3 loop spans 15 amino acids. From germline, CDR1 is SGHVS and CDR2 FQNEAQ. V gave up 3 bases and J gave up 4 bases; unmatched junction bases: 6. CDR3 loop: CASSLTDRGSYGYTF. As DNA, the CDR3 is TGTGCCAGCAGCTTGACGGACAGGGGAAGCTATGGCTACACCTTC.

The chain recombines TRBV4-3 with TRBJ1-4, with 10 positions matching TRBD1. The CDR3 extends over 17 amino acids. The junction had 9 bases not matched to a gene; V was cut back by 0 bases and J by 8 bases. Germline-derived CDR1 and CDR2 are LGHNA and YSLEER. The CDR3 DNA follows: TGCGCCAGCAGCCAAGACGACAGGGGGCGGTCTGGGGAAAAACTGTTTTTT. This translates into CASSQDDRGRSGEKLFF.

The V and J genes are TRBV7-9 and TRBJ1-1, with D unresolved. The V gene's germline CDR1 is SEHNR and CDR2 FQNEAQ (reference sequence). Trimming stripped 5 bases from V and 5 bases from J, with 21 bases between. CDR3 size: 16 residues. The DNA of the CDR3 is TGTGCCAGCAGCCCCGCGGTCGGCACCCGAGGGACTGAAGCTTTCTTT. Its protein is CASSPAVGTRGTEAFF.

The genes are TRBV30 and TRBJ1-2; 9 bases align to TRBD1. Per germline, CDR1 GTSNPN and CDR2 SVGIG (reference sequence). V dropped 4 bases and J dropped 7; count of bases not matched to a gene: 4. The CDR3 is made up of 12 amino acids. CDR3 bases: TGTGCCTGGAAAGGGACAGGGCTTGGCTACACCTTC. Translated: CAWKGTGLGYTF.

The chain recombines TRBV19 with TRBJ1-3, with D perhaps matching TRBD1 (5 bases). Trimming took 3 bases from V and 2 from J, leaving 11 bases between them. Germline V gene sequence: CDR1 LNHDA, CDR2 SQIVND (reference sequence). The CDR3 is 15 amino acids. CDR3 amino acids: CASSIVGGTGNTIYF. CDR3 in DNA: TGTGCCAGTAGTATCGTCGGGGGAACTGGAAACACCATATATTTT.

The chain links TRBV6-4 to TRBJ1-6; D is ambiguous. Germline CDR1 and CDR2: MRHNA and SNTAGT. The CDR3 covers 13 residues. The V end was cut by 6 bases, the J end by 8 bases, with 11 bases between. CDR3 amino acids: CASREDGDSPLHF. The CDR3 bases are TGTGCCAGCAGGGAAGACGGGGATTCACCCCTCCACTTT.